This TCR beta chain was captured in a study of blood T cell repertoires in COVID-19 (TCRdb year 2020). For the study in its entirety: Samples covering the acute and convalescent phases of COVID-19 were provided by collaborators in the United States, Italy and Spain. Nearly every sample came with metadata listing a de-identified subject ID, COVID-19 status, age in years and sex. HLA class I and class II types, where available, came from metadata supplied by the sample provider rather than from assay-based typing. Samples were obtained from the ongoing ImmuneRACE study (first 160 participants) and from about 1,300 subjects provided by 6 global collaborators. Subjects who had been exposed to COVID-19, were actively infected with it, or had recovered from it provided the deeply sampled blood TCRbeta repertoires that made up the dataset. The material from the prospective study consisted of cDNA or gDNA derived from T cells, B-cell-depleted T cells, or PBMCs. The repertoires were released in a freely available public database meant as a resource for research on the immune response to SARS-CoV-2.

From V the trimming removes 4 bases and from J it removes 4 bases, while the gene matches leave 9 bases of the junction unaccounted for. CDR3 length: 15 amino acids, cysteine to phenylalanine. Just the 45-base CDR3 DNA is kept, in frame starting at base 1. As encoded in the germline V gene (reference sequence), CDR1 is MNHNY while CDR2 is SVGAGI. The collaborating institutions used their own protocols to collect whole blood in K2EDTA tubes. For TCRbeta analysis, collaborators shipped samples in one of three forms: frozen whole blood, isolated PBMCs, or DNA extracted from either of those sample types. Regarding this clone: Its antigen is still unknown. No much larger clone is present one base from it, and per-base qualities are unavailable.

General conclusions and limits of the study: How much clinical and demographic metadata was included differed by source and by participant, and the metadata was provided uncurated.

The immunoSEQ Assay, a bias-controlled multiplex PCR, was used to amplify TCRbeta CDR3 regions from genomic DNA. The original pipeline was this. The number of nucleated cells in each sample was estimated by amplification of reference gene primers within the assay. To quantify the absolute abundance of each unique TCRbeta CDR3 rearrangement, sequence reads were collapsed and filtered. Productive Simpson clonality was computed per sample as the square root of Simpson's diversity index over productive rearrangements. The clones in this table, taken by TCRdb from immuneACCESS, are in-frame only. Not every clone is retained; where verified, under half of the shortfall comes from an unresolved V gene, and the cause of the rest is unknown. The V and J calls and clone size are taken from that table; D and trimming were inferred from the DNA. The sample includes some 100,000 clones, with roughly 91% observed a single time. Of the sample, about 5% falls within the top ten clones.

The sequence joins TRBV6-6 to TRBJ1-2, with TRBD1 matching 7 junction bases. What was sequenced was peripheral blood. The receptor was derived from a woman aged 80 or over with active COVID-19. The DNA sequence is as follows: TGTGCCAGCAGTTCCCAATCAGGGGGGAGCTATGGCTACACCTTC. Translated, it gives CASSSQSGGSYGYTF.